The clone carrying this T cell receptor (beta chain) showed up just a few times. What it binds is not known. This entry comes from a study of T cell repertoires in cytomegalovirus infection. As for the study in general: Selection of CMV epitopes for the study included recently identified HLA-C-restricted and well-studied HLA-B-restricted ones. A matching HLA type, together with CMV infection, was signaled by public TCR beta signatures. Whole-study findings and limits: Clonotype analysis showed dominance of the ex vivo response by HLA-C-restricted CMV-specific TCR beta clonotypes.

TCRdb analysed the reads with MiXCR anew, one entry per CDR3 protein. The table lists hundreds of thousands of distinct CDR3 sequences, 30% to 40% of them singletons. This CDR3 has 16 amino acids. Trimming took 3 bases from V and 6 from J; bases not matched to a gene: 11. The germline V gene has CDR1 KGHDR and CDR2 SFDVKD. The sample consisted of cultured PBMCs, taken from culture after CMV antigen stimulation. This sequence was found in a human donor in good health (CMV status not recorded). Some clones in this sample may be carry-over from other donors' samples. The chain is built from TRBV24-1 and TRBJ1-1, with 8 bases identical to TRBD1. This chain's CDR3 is CATSDATGGRFSEAFF. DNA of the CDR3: TGTGCCACCAGTGATGCCACAGGGGGACGATTTTCTGAAGCTTTCTTT.